This T cell receptor (beta chain) was found in a study of T cells in Graves' hyperthyroidism and ophthalmopathy. If no ophthalmopathy progression occurred within 18 months, Graves' hyperthyroidism was stable. The V gene lost 4 bases and the J gene lost 5 bases, with 12 bases spanning the gap. Per the germline V gene, CDR1 is SGHRS and CDR2 is YFSETQ. CDR3 length: 14 amino acids. RNA transcripts provided the source from which TCR beta CDR3 regions were amplified. First-round RT-PCR targeting the TCR CDR3 was performed with the HTBI primer set. MiXCR, applied by TCRdb to the multiplex PCR reads, yields one record per CDR3 protein. In the table there are around 500,000 distinct CDR3 sequences, roughly 15% of which are singletons.

The receptor was derived from a woman in her 40s with Graves' hyperthyroidism. The chain carries TRBV5-1 and TRBJ2-2; D might be TRBD2 (5 bases). Material: blood. In DNA form, the CDR3 reads TGCGCCAGCAGCCAAGGTAGGGAGACCGGGGAGCTGTTTTTT. Its translation is CASSQGRETGELFF.